These 27 T cell receptor beta chains originate from one sample sequenced in a study of blood T cell repertoires in COVID-19. The repertoire was sequenced with immunoSEQ multiplex PCR; TCRdb's copy has only in-frame clones and lacks some. The table has approximately 38,000 clones, approximately 90% seen once; the top ten hold 7.2%. The sample consisted of peripheral blood. These TCRs come from a human donor in a cohort sampled during active COVID-19.

This chain connects TRBV5-4 to TRBJ2-1; 10 positions match TRBD2. V shed 0 bases, J shed 10 bases, and the junction held 13 bases outside the gene matches. In germline, CDR1 is SGHNT, CDR2 YYREEE (reference sequence). The CDR3 loop spans 17 amino acids. The CDR3 protein is CASSLAQLAGLRNEQFF. Here the CDR3 DNA reads TGTGCCAGCAGCTTGGCCCAACTAGCGGGGCTCCGGAACGAGCAGTTCTTC.

The V gene is TRBV9, the J gene TRBJ1-6; a weak D match, TRBD1 (5 bases). Germline CDR1 reads SGDLS; CDR2 reads YYNGEE. The CDR3 runs to 17 residues. The germline V and J ends were trimmed by 0 bases and 0 bases, with 10 bases remaining between them. This chain's CDR3 is CASSVGLQGSYNSPLHF. CDR3 in DNA: TGTGCCAGCAGCGTAGGCCTCCAGGGCTCCTATAATTCACCCCTCCACTTT.

The V gene is TRBV3-1 (or the pseudogene TRBV3-2), the J gene TRBJ1-1, with no clear D. V lost 1 base, J lost 4 bases, and 7 bases lay in between. The germline V gene has CDR1 LGHDT and CDR2 YNNKEL (reference sequence). The CDR3 loop spans 13 amino acids. CDR3 nucleotide sequence: TGTGCCAGCAGCCAAGCAGCAGGCACTGAAGCTTTCTTT. Translating it yields CASSQAAGTEAFF.

The chain is built from TRBV6-2 or TRBV6-3 and TRBJ2-3; 7 positions agree with TRBD2. The CDR3 runs 17 residues. V trimming: 0 bases; J trimming: 5 bases; junction bases outside the gene matches: 11. Germline loops: CDR1 MNHEY, CDR2 SVGEGT. The CDR3 sequence: CASSYSKMSGTGDTQYF. As DNA, the CDR3 is TGTGCCAGCAGTTACTCGAAAATGAGCGGGACCGGAGATACGCAGTATTTT.

The chain joins TRBV19 to TRBJ2-7; no clear D gene. V lost 7 bases, J lost 0 bases, and 13 bases lay in between. This CDR3 has 14 amino acids. The germline V gene has CDR1 LNHDA and CDR2 SQIVND (reference sequence). CDR3 in DNA: TGTGCCAGTAAACCCGCGAGGAACTCCTACGAGCAGTACTTC. The encoded protein is CASKPARNSYEQYF.

The chain couples TRBV27 to TRBJ2-7, with D tentatively TRBD2 (5 bases). Germline CDR1 is MNHEY and CDR2 is SMNVEV (reference sequence). V was trimmed by 6 bases and J by 2 bases, leaving 14 bases between them. The CDR3 is made up of 14 amino acids. CDR3: CASSPLAGPYEQYF. Written as DNA, the CDR3 is TGTGCCAGCAGCCCCCTCGCGGGTCCCTACGAGCAGTACTTC.

This rearrangement joins TRBV28 to TRBJ1-1; 9 bases fit TRBD1. Germline V gives CDR1 MDHEN, CDR2 SYDVKM. This CDR3 is 15 amino acids long. V gave up 2 bases and J gave up 5 bases; unmatched junction bases: 6. The CDR3 nucleotides are TGTGCCAGCAGTTTAAGTGGGACAGGGAGTACTGAAGCTTTCTTT. It encodes CASSLSGTGSTEAFF.

The rearrangement uses TRBV7-9 and TRBJ1-1; D uncertain. The CDR3 covers 13 residues. In germline, CDR1 is SEHNR, CDR2 FQNEAQ (reference sequence). V lost 5 bases to trimming and J lost 1 base, with 8 bases between them. The CDR3 DNA sequence: TGTGCCAGCAGCGGAGCCGGGAACACTGAAGCTTTCTTT. Its translation is CASSGAGNTEAFF.

This clone was counted a single time. The chain recombines TRBV29-1 with TRBJ2-3; 10 nucleotides match TRBD2. The CDR3 is made up of 14 amino acids. Germline trimming cut 5 bases from V and 5 bases from J; bases unmatched to any gene: 7. Germline CDR1 and CDR2: SQVTM and ANQGSEA. The CDR3 is CSVLAGGSGDTQYF. CDR3 in DNA: TGCAGCGTTTTAGCGGGGGGCTCGGGAGATACGCAGTATTTT.

The gene calls are TRBV30 and TRBJ1-6; D perhaps matches TRBD1 (5 bases). Germline CDR1 is GTSNPN and CDR2 is SVGIG (reference sequence). The CDR3 extends over 13 amino acids. V lost 4 bases to trimming and J lost 7 bases, with 11 bases between them. CDR3 nucleotides: TGTGCCTGGAATTGGGGGGAAAATTCACCCCTCCACTTT. It translates to CAWNWGENSPLHF.

The gene calls are TRBV5-1 and TRBJ1-2, with D perhaps matching TRBD1 (6 bases). Trimming took 0 bases from V and 5 from J, leaving 14 bases between them. Germline loops: CDR1 SGHRS, CDR2 YFSETQ. This CDR3 has 15 amino acids. The CDR3 region is CASSLAPDSPYGYTF. The CDR3 DNA is TGCGCCAGCAGCTTGGCCCCGGACAGCCCATATGGCTACACCTTC.

V and J are TRBV24-1 and TRBJ2-3; 12 bases agree with TRBD2. The CDR3 covers 18 residues. The trim removed 0 bases at V and 3 bases at J, leaving 6 bases unmatched. The germline V gene encodes CDR1 KGHDR and CDR2 SFDVKD. The DNA for the CDR3 is TGTGCCACCAGTGATTTGTCGGGACTAGCGGGCCGAACAGATACGCAGTATTTT. Residues: CATSDLSGLAGRTDTQYF.

V and J are TRBV18 and TRBJ2-4; TRBD1 is a possible D gene (6 bases). V lost 2 bases and J 1 base, leaving 9 bases between the germline ends. The length of the CDR3 is 15 residues. Germline V CDR1 and CDR2: KGHSH, LQKENI. Here the CDR3 reads CASSPADRAKNIQYF. CDR3 in DNA: TGTGCCAGCTCACCAGCCGACAGGGCCAAAAACATTCAGTACTTC.

The chain carries TRBV19 and TRBJ2-2; D is unresolved. Trimming left V 4 bases short and J 1 base short, with 4 bases between. The CDR3 is 13 amino acids. Germline assignment: CDR1 LNHDA and CDR2 SQIVND (reference sequence). CDR3 protein: CASSTGNTGELFF. The CDR3, as DNA: TGTGCCAGTAGTACGGGGAACACCGGGGAGCTGTTTTTT.

J is TRBJ1-1 and V is TRBV6-4, with a tentative D call TRBD1 (5 bases). CDR3 length: 13 amino acids. Germline lookup yields CDR1 MRHNA and CDR2 SNTAGT. Trimming took 6 bases from V and 0 from J, leaving 8 bases between them. In DNA, the CDR3 is TGTGCCAGCAGAGCAGGGATGAACACTGAAGCTTTCTTT. Protein: CASRAGMNTEAFF.

The chain recombines TRBV5-1 with TRBJ2-3; perhaps TRBD2 as D (7 bases). This CDR3 has 15 amino acids. The germline CDR1 and CDR2 sequences are SGHRS and YFSETQ. Trimming pared 4 bases from V and 4 bases from J, leaving 16 bases between. The CDR3 DNA is TGCGCCAGCAGCCGAACGGGGGGCGCTTCAGATACGCAGTATTTT. It translates to CASSRTGGASDTQYF.

This chain links TRBV6-6 with TRBJ1-1; 9 nucleotides line up with TRBD1. The CDR3 covers 12 residues. J lost 8 bases, V lost 6 bases, and 4 bases had no gene match. The germline V gene encodes CDR1 MNHNY and CDR2 SVGAGI (reference sequence). CDR3 in DNA: TGTGCCAGCAGACAGGGGGCGGCGGAAGCTTTCTTT. It yields the protein CASRQGAAEAFF.

The J gene is TRBJ2-5, the V gene TRBV5-1, with a tentative D call TRBD1 (6 bases). The CDR3 has 13 residues. V shed 4 bases and J shed 3 bases, with 10 bases lying between them. Germline loops: CDR1 SGHRS, CDR2 YFSETQ. This chain's CDR3 is CASSQDREETQYF. The CDR3 DNA sequence: TGCGCCAGCAGCCAGGACAGAGAAGAGACCCAGTACTTC. Complete variable domain (other parts from reference TRBV5-1 and TRBJ2-5): KAGVTQTPRYLIKTRGQQVTLSCSPISGHRSVSWYQQTPGQGLQFLFEYFSETQRNKGNFPGRFSGRQFSNSRSEMNVSTLELGDSALYLCASSQDREETQYFGPGTRLLVL.

This chain links TRBV6-2 or TRBV6-3 with TRBJ1-2; 11 nucleotides line up with TRBD1. Germline CDR1 MNHEY, CDR2 SVGEGT. The CDR3 is 15 amino acids. The V segment lost 5 bases and the J segment 2 bases; nucleotides outside the gene matches: 4. CDR3 region: CASSRDRGANYGYTF. CDR3 DNA sequence: TGTGCCAGCAGTCGGGACAGGGGGGCGAACTATGGCTACACCTTC.

J is TRBJ2-3 and V is TRBV30; D is possibly TRBD2 (7 bases). This CDR3 is 15 amino acids long. Trimming removed 2 bases from V and 1 base from J, with 13 bases in between. The V gene's germline CDR1 is GTSNPN and CDR2 SVGIG (reference sequence). This CDR3 reads CAWSIRGGGTDTQYF. CDR3 nucleotides: TGTGCCTGGAGTATAAGGGGGGGCGGCACAGATACGCAGTATTTT.

The chain joins TRBV6-5 to TRBJ1-2; D is unclear. Germline V CDR1 and CDR2: MNHEY, SVGAGI. CDR3 length: 13 amino acids. Trimming cost V 2 bases and J 7 bases, with 11 bases left between them. The CDR3 region is CASSYEPSGGYTF. CDR3 in DNA: TGTGCCAGCAGTTACGAGCCGTCTGGTGGCTACACCTTC.

This clone came up once. V and J are TRBV5-1 and TRBJ2-5, with TRBD2 identical over 9 bases. CDR3 length equals 16 residues. Germline assignment: CDR1 SGHRS and CDR2 YFSETQ. The V and J ends lost 0 bases and 5 bases, in that order; junction bases with no gene match: 8. This CDR3 is CASSLAPSGTLETQYF. CDR3 nucleotides: TGCGCCAGCAGCTTGGCCCCTAGCGGGACGTTGGAGACCCAGTACTTC.

The chain links TRBV5-6 to TRBJ2-7; D possibly corresponds to TRBD2 (6 bases). Germline lookup yields CDR1 SGHDT and CDR2 YYEEEE. The CDR3 has 14 amino acids. Trimming pared 4 bases from V and 3 bases from J, leaving 14 bases between. CDR3 sequence reads: CASSPGLASYEQYF. The CDR3 DNA sequence: TGTGCCAGCAGCCCGGGCCTAGCGAGCTACGAGCAGTACTTC.

The chain joins TRBV27 to TRBJ2-2; D gene unclear. V was pared by 3 bases and J by 2 bases, with 7 bases between. Germline V gene sequence: CDR1 MNHEY, CDR2 SMNVEV (reference sequence). The CDR3 extends over 14 amino acids. CDR3 bases: TGTGCCAGCAGTTTGCGGTTAAACACCGGGGAGCTGTTTTTT. It is translated as CASSLRLNTGELFF.

The genes are TRBV7-9 and TRBJ2-7, with 12 nucleotides matching TRBD2. V was clipped by 5 bases and J by 4 bases; unmatched bases: 9. The CDR3 is 16 amino acids. The germline V gene has CDR1 SEHNR and CDR2 FQNEAQ (reference sequence). The CDR3 sequence is CASSIGLAGYPYEQYF. CDR3 sequence (DNA): TGTGCCAGCAGCATCGGACTAGCGGGATATCCATACGAGCAGTACTTC.

The rearrangement links TRBV18 to TRBJ1-1, with D uncertain. From germline, CDR1 is KGHSH and CDR2 LQKENI. The germline V and J ends were trimmed by 1 base and 4 bases, with 10 bases remaining between them. The CDR3 has 14 residues. The CDR3 DNA reads as TGTGCCAGCTCACCACGAGACTTTATCACTGAAGCTTTCTTT. This gives the protein CASSPRDFITEAFF.

The DNA for the CDR3 is TGCGCCAGCAGCGACAAAATAAGTCCGGGAAACACCATATATTTT. The encoded protein is CASSDKISPGNTIYF. The chain employs TRBV5-1 and TRBJ1-3; D gene uncertain. The V gene lost 4 bases and the J gene lost 4 bases, with 15 bases spanning the gap. The CDR3 length is 15 residues. Per the germline V gene, CDR1 is SGHRS and CDR2 is YFSETQ.